These T cell receptor beta chains were read from a single sample in a study of T-cell memory formation after mild COVID-19. TCRdb itself ran the 5' RACE reads through MiXCR, one entry per CDR3 protein. Seen here are 7,300 or so distinct CDR3 sequences, about three fifths observed once, and the top ten hold about 2.5%. Sequenced input: PBMCs or a T cell subset sorted from them (not recorded which). The receptors stem from an adult who had mild COVID-19 (a few samples of this study predate the infection). Cell type and time point are not known. The CDR3 runs from the conserved cysteine through the conserved F or W. The order of the fields is D gene, J gene, clone size, V gene, CDR3 DNA, CDR3 protein. The D gene is left open where the match is weak. Where a row states a size, it is once, few, many or the class of an expanded clone; other rows omit it.

d_call: TRBD2
j_call: TRBJ2-3
clone_size: medium-sized
v_call: TRBV12-3/TRBV12-4
cdr3_nt: TGTGCCAGCAGTTTCCTAGCGGGGGGCACAGATACGCAGTATTTT
cdr3_aa: CASSFLAGGTDTQYF

d_call: .
j_call: TRBJ1-6
clone_size: .
v_call: TRBV12-3/TRBV12-4
cdr3_nt: TGTGCCAGCAGTGCCCACTCGGGAGGGGCGGGTAATTCACCCCTCCACTTT
cdr3_aa: CASSAHSGGAGNSPLHF

d_call: .
j_call: TRBJ1-4
clone_size: medium-sized
v_call: TRBV6-6
cdr3_nt: TGTGCCAGCACCAAGGGATTCCGGGACCGAGGGGAAAAACTGTTTTTT
cdr3_aa: CASTKGFRDRGEKLFF

d_call: TRBD2
j_call: TRBJ2-3
clone_size: .
v_call: TRBV7-8
cdr3_nt: TGTGCCAGCAGTCGTATCGGGACGGGGGGGGCCACAGATACGCAGTATTTT
cdr3_aa: CASSRIGTGGATDTQYF

d_call: .
j_call: TRBJ2-7
clone_size: .
v_call: TRBV25-1
cdr3_nt: TGTGCCAGCAGTGAGGGGAACGGAGGCCCCTACGAGCAGTACTTC
cdr3_aa: CASSEGNGGPYEQYF

d_call: TRBD1
j_call: TRBJ1-2
clone_size: .
v_call: TRBV29-1
cdr3_nt: TGCAGCGTTGGGGACAGGGGGCGCTTGGACTATGGCTACACCTTC
cdr3_aa: CSVGDRGRLDYGYTF

d_call: TRBD2
j_call: TRBJ2-1
clone_size: medium-sized
v_call: TRBV27
cdr3_nt: TGTGCCAGCAGTTCGTCGGGACTAGCGGGGGGGCCGAGGTACAACCAGTTCTTC
cdr3_aa: CASSSSGLAGGPRYNQFF

d_call: .
j_call: TRBJ2-5
clone_size: .
v_call: TRBV21-1
cdr3_nt: TGTGCCAGCAGCAAATGCACAGGGACAGGGGAAGAGACCCAGTACTTC
cdr3_aa: CASSKCTGTGEETQYF

d_call: .
j_call: TRBJ1-5
clone_size: medium-sized
v_call: TRBV2
cdr3_nt: TGTGCCAGCAGAGAACGGAGGGCACCCCAGCATTTT
cdr3_aa: CASRERRAPQHF

d_call: TRBD2
j_call: TRBJ2-3
clone_size: many
v_call: TRBV28
cdr3_nt: TGTGCCAGCAGTCTGACTAGCGGGGGGGCAACAGATACGCAGTATTTT
cdr3_aa: CASSLTSGGATDTQYF

d_call: .
j_call: TRBJ2-3
clone_size: many
v_call: TRBV29-1
cdr3_nt: TGCAGCGTCGGGACCACTAGCACAGATACGCAGTATTTT
cdr3_aa: CSVGTTSTDTQYF

d_call: TRBD1
j_call: TRBJ2-6
clone_size: once
v_call: TRBV7-2
cdr3_nt: TGTGCCAGCAGCTCAGAGGGGGCAGGGATCACTTCTGGGGCCAACGTCCTGACTTTC
cdr3_aa: CASSSEGAGITSGANVLTF

d_call: TRBD1
j_call: TRBJ1-6
clone_size: medium-sized
v_call: TRBV5-1
cdr3_nt: TGCGCCAGCAGGTTGACAGGGGGAAGTAATTCACCCCTCCACTTT
cdr3_aa: CASRLTGGSNSPLHF

d_call: TRBD2
j_call: TRBJ2-1
clone_size: once
v_call: TRBV7-3
cdr3_nt: TGTGCCAGCAGCTTAAGTAGCGGGGGGCCTAATGAGCAGTTCTTC
cdr3_aa: CASSLSSGGPNEQFF

d_call: .
j_call: TRBJ2-5
clone_size: medium-sized
v_call: TRBV10-3
cdr3_nt: TGTGCCATCAGTGGTTCAACGACCTGGGGGCGGGGGAAAGAGACCCAGTACTTC
cdr3_aa: CAISGSTTWGRGKETQYF

d_call: .
j_call: TRBJ1-2
clone_size: .
v_call: TRBV6-2/TRBV6-3
cdr3_nt: TGTGCCAGCAGTTACGGGAGTGCTTCCTATGGCTACACCTTC
cdr3_aa: CASSYGSASYGYTF

d_call: .
j_call: TRBJ2-5
clone_size: few
v_call: TRBV5-1
cdr3_nt: TGCGCCAGCAGCCCAGACCGACAAGAAGAGACCCAGTACTTC
cdr3_aa: CASSPDRQEETQYF

d_call: .
j_call: TRBJ2-2
clone_size: medium-sized
v_call: TRBV7-2
cdr3_nt: TGTGCCAGCAGCCCTCGAGGGGGGAACACCGGGGAGCTGTTTTTT
cdr3_aa: CASSPRGGNTGELFF

d_call: .
j_call: TRBJ2-3
clone_size: .
v_call: TRBV4-2
cdr3_nt: TGTGCCAGCAGCCGGCAGTGGGATACGCAGTATTTT
cdr3_aa: CASSRQWDTQYF

d_call: .
j_call: TRBJ2-7
clone_size: few
v_call: TRBV2
cdr3_nt: TGTGCCAGCAGTGAACGGACGAGCTCCTACGAGCAGTACTTC
cdr3_aa: CASSERTSSYEQYF

d_call: .
j_call: TRBJ2-3
clone_size: .
v_call: TRBV4-3
cdr3_nt: TGCGCCAGCAGCCAAGAAGGAGACTTTGGCAGAACAGATACGCAGTATTTT
cdr3_aa: CASSQEGDFGRTDTQYF

d_call: .
j_call: TRBJ2-1
clone_size: once
v_call: TRBV14
cdr3_nt: TGTGCCAGCAGCTCCCGGCGGGGAACTGCGGATGAGCAGTTCTTC
cdr3_aa: CASSSRRGTADEQFF

d_call: .
j_call: TRBJ1-1
clone_size: .
v_call: TRBV20-1
cdr3_nt: TGCAGTGCTAGCTTACACTCAGGGTCTGAAGCTTTCTTT
cdr3_aa: CSASLHSGSEAFF

d_call: .
j_call: TRBJ2-7
clone_size: .
v_call: TRBV7-9
cdr3_nt: TGTGCCAGCAGCTTAGCGGGGGCAGCATACGAGCAGTACTTC
cdr3_aa: CASSLAGAAYEQYF

d_call: .
j_call: TRBJ2-6
clone_size: .
v_call: TRBV28
cdr3_nt: TGTGCCAGCGATAGTAAGGGTTTCCGCTCTGGGGCCAACGTCCTGACTTTC
cdr3_aa: CASDSKGFRSGANVLTF

d_call: TRBD2
j_call: TRBJ2-1
clone_size: .
v_call: TRBV18
cdr3_nt: TGTGCCAGCTCAGGGAGCGGGGGGCCCAGTGAGCAGTTCTTC
cdr3_aa: CASSGSGGPSEQFF

d_call: .
j_call: TRBJ1-3
clone_size: medium-sized
v_call: TRBV3-1
cdr3_nt: TGTGCCAGCAGCCAAGATTGGTCCGGCACCATATATTTT
cdr3_aa: CASSQDWSGTIYF

d_call: .
j_call: TRBJ2-3
clone_size: .
v_call: TRBV12-3/TRBV12-4
cdr3_nt: TGTGCCAGCAGAACCGGACTTGCCGCAGATACGCAGTATTTT
cdr3_aa: CASRTGLAADTQYF

d_call: TRBD1
j_call: TRBJ1-1
clone_size: .
v_call: TRBV3-1
cdr3_nt: TGTGCCAGCAGCTTACACCGGACAGGGGCGAGTACTGAAGCTTTCTTT
cdr3_aa: CASSLHRTGASTEAFF

d_call: .
j_call: TRBJ2-7
clone_size: few
v_call: TRBV7-6
cdr3_nt: TGTGCCAGCAGCTCACAGGGCTCCTACGAGCAGTACTTC
cdr3_aa: CASSSQGSYEQYF

d_call: .
j_call: TRBJ2-7
clone_size: once
v_call: TRBV3-1
cdr3_nt: TGTGCCAGCGGGGTGGGCTACGAGCAGTACTTC
cdr3_aa: CASGVGYEQYF

d_call: TRBD1
j_call: TRBJ2-7
clone_size: medium-sized
v_call: TRBV9
cdr3_nt: TGTGCCAGCAGCGGACAGGGGTGGGAGCAGTACTTC
cdr3_aa: CASSGQGWEQYF

d_call: .
j_call: TRBJ2-3
clone_size: .
v_call: TRBV18
cdr3_nt: TGTGCCAGCTCACCACCGAGGGGAGGCCCAGATACGCAGTATTTT
cdr3_aa: CASSPPRGGPDTQYF

d_call: TRBD1
j_call: TRBJ2-1
clone_size: medium-sized
v_call: TRBV4-2
cdr3_nt: TGTGCCAGCAGCGAGGGGACAGTTCATAAGCAGTTCTTC
cdr3_aa: CASSEGTVHKQFF

d_call: .
j_call: TRBJ2-7
clone_size: .
v_call: TRBV12-3/TRBV12-4
cdr3_nt: TGTGCCAGCAGTCCTAGGGGGGTTGAGCAGTACTTC
cdr3_aa: CASSPRGVEQYF

d_call: .
j_call: TRBJ2-5
clone_size: medium-sized
v_call: TRBV27
cdr3_nt: TGTGCCAGCAGTTTTCTAGGGCGGGAGACCCAGTACTTC
cdr3_aa: CASSFLGRETQYF

d_call: .
j_call: TRBJ2-7
clone_size: .
v_call: TRBV7-9
cdr3_nt: TGTGCCAGCAGCTTTCAGGGACACCCCGAGCAGTACTTC
cdr3_aa: CASSFQGHPEQYF

d_call: TRBD2
j_call: TRBJ2-7
clone_size: .
v_call: TRBV4-3
cdr3_nt: TGCGCCAGCAGCCAAGATTCGGCTAGCGGGAGCCCCTACGAGCAGTACTTC
cdr3_aa: CASSQDSASGSPYEQYF

d_call: TRBD1
j_call: TRBJ1-5
clone_size: .
v_call: TRBV12-3/TRBV12-4
cdr3_nt: TGTGCCAGCAGTTCGGACAGGGCGGGTCAGCCCCAGCATTTT
cdr3_aa: CASSSDRAGQPQHF

d_call: .
j_call: TRBJ1-3
clone_size: .
v_call: TRBV29-1
cdr3_nt: TGCAGCGCTGTCAGGGAAAACACCATATATTTT
cdr3_aa: CSAVRENTIYF

d_call: .
j_call: TRBJ2-7
clone_size: .
v_call: TRBV7-8
cdr3_nt: TGTGCCAGCAGTCTCAGCGGGCAGGGTATCTACGAGCAGTACTTC
cdr3_aa: CASSLSGQGIYEQYF

d_call: TRBD1
j_call: TRBJ2-1
clone_size: once
v_call: TRBV7-2
cdr3_nt: TGTGCCAGCAGCTTGGCAGGGGGCCGGTTTAATGAGCAGTTCTTC
cdr3_aa: CASSLAGGRFNEQFF

d_call: .
j_call: TRBJ1-2
clone_size: .
v_call: TRBV7-9
cdr3_nt: TGTGCCAGCAGCCCGACTCTGGGGTCCGACTATGGCTACACCTTC
cdr3_aa: CASSPTLGSDYGYTF

d_call: .
j_call: TRBJ2-1
clone_size: medium-sized
v_call: TRBV4-3
cdr3_nt: TGCGCCAGCAGCCAACCAGCCGGCAATGAGCAGTTCTTC
cdr3_aa: CASSQPAGNEQFF

d_call: .
j_call: TRBJ1-1
clone_size: medium-sized
v_call: TRBV6-5
cdr3_nt: TGTGCCAGCTACACCGGGACGGTGAACACTGAAGCTTTCTTT
cdr3_aa: CASYTGTVNTEAFF

d_call: .
j_call: TRBJ2-5
clone_size: medium-sized
v_call: TRBV5-1
cdr3_nt: TGCGCCAGCGCGGCGAGAGGGGGGGCCCAGACCCAGTACTTC
cdr3_aa: CASAARGGAQTQYF

d_call: .
j_call: TRBJ2-5
clone_size: .
v_call: TRBV20-1
cdr3_nt: TGCAGTGCTACGCCCCCGGGGCTCAGATCCCCAGAGACCCAGTACTTC
cdr3_aa: CSATPPGLRSPETQYF

d_call: .
j_call: TRBJ1-5
clone_size: .
v_call: TRBV3-1
cdr3_nt: TGTGCCAGCAGCCCCGGACCGGATCAGCCCCAGCATTTT
cdr3_aa: CASSPGPDQPQHF

d_call: .
j_call: TRBJ1-1
clone_size: medium-sized
v_call: TRBV6-5
cdr3_nt: TGTGCCAGCAGTTTCGGGAGGGGACCGAACACTGAAGCTTTCTTT
cdr3_aa: CASSFGRGPNTEAFF

d_call: TRBD2
j_call: TRBJ2-1
clone_size: .
v_call: TRBV7-8
cdr3_nt: TGTGCCAGCAGCACATGGCCTCGCGGCGGGGGGGCCGATGAGCAGTTCTTC
cdr3_aa: CASSTWPRGGGADEQFF

d_call: .
j_call: TRBJ2-3
clone_size: .
v_call: TRBV7-9
cdr3_nt: TGTGCCAGCAGCCGCGGCCCGGACTGGACTGATACGCAGTATTTT
cdr3_aa: CASSRGPDWTDTQYF

d_call: TRBD1
j_call: TRBJ1-4
clone_size: medium-sized
v_call: TRBV20-1
cdr3_nt: TGCAGTGCCAGGCAGGGGGCAGGTGAAAAACTGTTTTTT
cdr3_aa: CSARQGAGEKLFF

d_call: .
j_call: TRBJ2-4
clone_size: once
v_call: TRBV7-9
cdr3_nt: TGTGCCAGCAGCTCCAAGGTGGGGACCAAAAACATTCAGTACTTC
cdr3_aa: CASSSKVGTKNIQYF

d_call: .
j_call: TRBJ2-6
clone_size: many
v_call: TRBV3-2
cdr3_nt: TGTGCCAGCAGCTATCCAGGGTTCTCGACCTCTGGGGCCAACGTCCTGACTTTC
cdr3_aa: CASSYPGFSTSGANVLTF

d_call: .
j_call: TRBJ2-3
clone_size: .
v_call: TRBV30
cdr3_nt: TGTGCCTGGAGTGTACGTATCAGGGATACGCAGTATTTT
cdr3_aa: CAWSVRIRDTQYF

d_call: .
j_call: TRBJ1-1
clone_size: few
v_call: TRBV11-1
cdr3_nt: TGTGCCAGCAGCTTAGGACGTCAGAGGGGAACTGAAGCTTTCTTT
cdr3_aa: CASSLGRQRGTEAFF

d_call: TRBD1
j_call: TRBJ2-5
clone_size: medium-sized
v_call: TRBV15
cdr3_nt: TGTGCCACCAGCAGATTGGGACAGCAGTACCAAGAGACCCAGTACTTC
cdr3_aa: CATSRLGQQYQETQYF